This T cell receptor (beta chain) was recovered during a study of human T cells and chemical hapten exposure. Overall study: Patients were mainly female, each with alopecia areata, totalis or universalis. Findings and caveats of the study: Unchanged with DPC sensitization were TCRs above 1 in 1000 frequency.

Described time point: patch test 2, 6 weeks after DPC sensitization. Treatment meaning: therapeutic diphenylcyclopropenone sensitization with weekly scalp DPC. The donor pool consisted of alopecia patients aged 18 to 70 years, considered suitable for DPC. Each CDR3 protein gets one entry after TCRdb re-called the RACE reads with MiXCR. The sample carries more than 75,000 distinct CDR3 sequences, more than 8.5% recorded once. Trimming left V 1 base short and J 4 bases short, with 5 bases between. This CDR3 is 12 amino acids long. Notes on this clonotype: Its antigen is as yet unknown.

This specimen was whole blood, taken in connection with sensitization to the hapten diphenylcyclopropenone (DPC). This TCR derives from a woman in her 30s with alopecia areata. Some clones in this sample may be carry-over from other donors' samples. V and J are TRBV12-3 or TRBV12-4 and TRBJ2-7; D is undetermined. CDR3 region: CASSLDLYEQYF. The CDR3 bases are TGTGCCAGCAGTTTAGATCTATACGAGCAGTACTTC.